This TCR beta chain was sequenced during a study of OX40 agonist ivuxolimab in advanced cancers. Study findings and constraints: Averaging showed that CD8+ T cells had more expanded clones than CD4+ did.

TCRdb keeps only in-frame clones here, not all; method: immunoSEQ multiplex PCR. This table holds 13,000 to 15,000 clones, roughly 89% found once. Note on this clone: Its antigen is unidentified.

Trimming cost V 3 bases and J 4 bases; bases outside gene matches: 7. The germline gives CDR1 SGDLS, CDR2 YYNGEE. This CDR3 region has 15 residues. The gene calls are TRBV9 and TRBJ2-1; 7 positions agree with TRBD2. The origin of this receptor is an adult with an advanced solid tumor such as melanoma, head and neck, liver or kidney cancer. Sample: CD4+ or CD8+ T cells sorted from blood, taken in a trial of the OX40 agonist ivuxolimab. The CDR3 spells CASSAQVGGYNEQFF. CDR3 coding DNA: TGTGCCAGCAGCGCCCAGGTCGGGGGGTACAATGAGCAGTTCTTC.